This T cell receptor beta chain was sequenced for a study of blood T cell repertoires in COVID-19. Study-level information: Specimens from acute and convalescent COVID-19 originated in the United States, Italy and Spain.

This clone was recorded once. The method was immunoSEQ multiplex PCR; TCRdb's version includes in-frame clones alone and lacks a portion of them. Among fewer than 300,000 clones listed, 70% to 90% were seen once. Germline V CDR1 and CDR2: MNHNS, SASEGT. Trimming stripped 3 bases from V and 5 bases from J, with 10 bases between. The CDR3 spans 13 residues. This TCR came from a woman aged 50 to 60 with acute or convalescent COVID-19. The chain employs TRBV6-1 and TRBJ1-1, with a possible D match to TRBD1 (5 bases). Sequenced sample: peripheral blood. The CDR3 is CASSEGGSTEAFF. CDR3 sequence (DNA): TGTGCCAGCAGTGAGGGGGGGTCGACTGAAGCTTTCTTT.